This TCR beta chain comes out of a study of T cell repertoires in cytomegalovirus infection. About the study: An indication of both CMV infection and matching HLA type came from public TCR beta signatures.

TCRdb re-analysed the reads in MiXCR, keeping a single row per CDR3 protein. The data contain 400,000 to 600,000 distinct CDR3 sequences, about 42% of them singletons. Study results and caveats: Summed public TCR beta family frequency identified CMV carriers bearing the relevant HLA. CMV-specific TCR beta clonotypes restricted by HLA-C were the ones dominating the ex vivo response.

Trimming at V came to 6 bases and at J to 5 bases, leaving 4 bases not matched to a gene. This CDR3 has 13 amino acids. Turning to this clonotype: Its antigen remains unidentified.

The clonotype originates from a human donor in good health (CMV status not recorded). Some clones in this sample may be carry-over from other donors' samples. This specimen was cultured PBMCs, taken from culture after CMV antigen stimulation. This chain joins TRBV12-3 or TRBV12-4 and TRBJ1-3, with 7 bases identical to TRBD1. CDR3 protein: CASRRQGRNTIYF. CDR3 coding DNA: TGTGCCAGCAGGAGACAGGGAAGAAACACCATATATTTT.